This entry lists 12 T cell receptor beta chains sequenced from one sample in a study of CD8 T cells in ankylosing spondylitis. TCRdb ran MiXCR on the 5' RACE reads and lists one entry per CDR3 protein. Of roughly 130,000 distinct CDR3 sequences listed, roughly 8% are singletons. The sequencing input was synovial fluid, either unsorted or a sorted T cell fraction (not recorded which). Every receptor here comes from a male donor with ankylosing spondylitis.

In its sample, this clonotype was seen many times. This chain joins TRBV9 and TRBJ2-1, with 10 bases fitting TRBD1. J lost 7 bases, V lost 0 bases, and 4 bases had no gene match. CDR1 and CDR2 (germline): SGDLS, YYNGEE. The CDR3 is made up of 15 amino acids. CDR3 bases: TGTGCCAGCAGCGTAGTCGGGACAGGGGTGAATGAGCAGTTCTTC. Residues: CASSVVGTGVNEQFF.

This clonotype showed up many times. This rearrangement joins TRBV29-1 to TRBJ1-4; the match to TRBD1 covers 8 bases. Germline V CDR1 and CDR2: SQVTM, ANQGSEA. Trimming at V came to 6 bases and at J to 10 bases, leaving 7 bases not matched to a gene. There are 12 residues in the CDR3. The CDR3 sequence is CSVLDRGGKLFF. The CDR3 DNA follows: TGCAGCGTCCTAGACAGGGGCGGAAAACTGTTTTTT.

The rearrangement links TRBV27 to TRBJ1-1, with 8 nucleotides matching TRBD1. The CDR3 loop spans 15 amino acids. Germline assignment: CDR1 MNHEY and CDR2 SMNVEV (reference sequence). Trimming at V came to 5 bases and at J to 4 bases, leaving 9 bases not matched to a gene. Here the CDR3 reads CASSPTDRAITEAFF. CDR3 DNA sequence: TGTGCCAGCAGTCCCACGGACAGGGCTATCACTGAAGCTTTCTTT.

The V and J genes are TRBV6-1 and TRBJ1-2; D is possibly TRBD1 (5 bases). Germline lookup yields CDR1 MNHNS and CDR2 SASEGT. Trimming pared 2 bases from V and 4 bases from J, leaving 8 bases between. The CDR3 loop spans 13 amino acids. This chain's CDR3 is CASSESGTYGYTF. The DNA of the CDR3 is TGTGCCAGCAGTGAATCGGGGACCTATGGCTACACCTTC.

The chain recombines TRBV24-1 with TRBJ2-1; D possibly uses TRBD1 or TRBD2 (5 bases each). The CDR3 runs to 13 residues. Germline lookup yields CDR1 KGHDR and CDR2 SFDVKD. V lost 4 bases and J 9 bases, leaving 12 bases between the germline ends. This CDR3 reads CATSDLGTSEQFF. DNA of the CDR3: TGTGCCACCAGTGACCTAGGGACCAGTGAGCAGTTCTTC.

This clonotype was picked up a small number of times. The chain couples TRBV20-1 to TRBJ2-5, with TRBD2 as a possible D gene (5 bases). CDR3 length: 13 amino acids. Germline-derived CDR1 and CDR2 are DFQATT and SNEGSKA (reference sequence). Trimming pared 4 bases from V and 3 bases from J, leaving 12 bases between. CDR3 bases: TGCAGTGCTAACGGGGTCCCAAAAGAGACCCAGTACTTC. Its translation is CSANGVPKETQYF.

This clonotype was found many times. As DNA, the CDR3 is TGTGCCAGCAGCTTCCGCCAAAGGGGCCAAGAGACCCAGTACTTC. Its protein is CASSFRQRGQETQYF. The chain combines TRBV7-2 with TRBJ2-5; weak D call: TRBD1 (5 bases). The CDR3 runs to 15 residues. Germline loops: CDR1 SGHTA, CDR2 FQGNSA. The V gene lost 3 bases and the J gene lost 1 base, with 12 bases spanning the gap.

The V and J genes are TRBV18 and TRBJ2-1; the D is unclear. V was trimmed by 4 bases and J by 8 bases, leaving 9 bases between them. CDR3 length: 12 residues. Germline CDR1 reads KGHSH; CDR2 reads LQKENI. The CDR3 reads CASSRARDEQFF. The CDR3 nucleotides are TGTGCCAGCTCACGGGCTAGGGATGAGCAGTTCTTC.

The chain links TRBV7-2 to TRBJ1-1, with D maybe TRBD1 (5 bases). Trimming removed 3 bases at V and 5 bases at J, with 13 bases between. Germline lookup yields CDR1 SGHTA and CDR2 FQGNSA. The CDR3 runs 14 residues. CDR3 sequence reads: CASSFLGEGTEAFF. For the CDR3, the DNA is TGTGCCAGCAGCTTTCTAGGGGAGGGTACTGAAGCTTTCTTT.

The chain links TRBV5-1 to TRBJ2-7; no clear D. V dropped 2 bases and J dropped 3 bases, with 15 bases sitting between them. This CDR3 contains 15 residues. Per germline, CDR1 SGHRS and CDR2 YFSETQ. CDR3 sequence reads: CASSFRTSPLYEQYF. For the CDR3, the DNA is TGCGCCAGCAGCTTTCGGACCAGCCCCCTCTACGAGCAGTACTTC.

This clonotype occurred many times. This chain uses TRBV5-1 with TRBJ2-7; D may be TRBD1 (5 bases). The CDR3 runs 17 residues. Germline CDR1 SGHRS, CDR2 YFSETQ. Trimming removed 1 base from V and 3 bases from J, with 20 bases in between. CDR3: CASSLRSAGSYVYEQYF. The CDR3 nucleotides read TGCGCCAGCAGCTTGAGATCCGCAGGGTCGTACGTCTACGAGCAGTACTTC.

This clonotype was seen more than once but under ten times. DNA for the CDR3: TGTGCCAGCAGTTACGCAGCGGGACTAGCCTACGAGCAGTACTTC. Translating it yields CASSYAAGLAYEQYF. The genes are TRBV6-2 or TRBV6-3 and TRBJ2-7, with TRBD2 matching 8 bases. V shed 2 bases and J 2 bases; nucleotides not matched to a gene: 5. The CDR3 loop spans 15 amino acids. Germline V CDR1 and CDR2: MNHEY, SVGEGT.